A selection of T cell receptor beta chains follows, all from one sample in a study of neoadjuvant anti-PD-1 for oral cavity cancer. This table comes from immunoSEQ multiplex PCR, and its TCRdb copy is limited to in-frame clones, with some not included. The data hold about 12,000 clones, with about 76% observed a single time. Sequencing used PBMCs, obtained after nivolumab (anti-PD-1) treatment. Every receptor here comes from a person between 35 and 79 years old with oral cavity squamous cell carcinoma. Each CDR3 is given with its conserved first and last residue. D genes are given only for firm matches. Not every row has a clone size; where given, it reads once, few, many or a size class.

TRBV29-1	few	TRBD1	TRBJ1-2	TGCAGCGTTTCCCGGACAGGGGCTGGCTACACCTTC	CSVSRTGAGYTF
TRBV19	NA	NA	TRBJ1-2	TGTGCCAGTAGTCTTCAGGGGATAACTATCGGCTACACCTTC	CASSLQGITIGYTF
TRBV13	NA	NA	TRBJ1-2	TGTGCCAGCAGCTCTAGGGGGGGGCTCTTAGGTTTGAACTATGGCTACACCTTC	CASSSRGGLLGLNYGYTF
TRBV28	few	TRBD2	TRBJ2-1	TGTGCCAGCAGTTTTGGCGGGAGGCCCTACAATGAGCAGTTCTTC	CASSFGGRPYNEQFF
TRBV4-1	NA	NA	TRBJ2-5	TGCGCCAGCAGCCCACCGGGTTTGGCCCAGTACTTC	CASSPPGLAQYF
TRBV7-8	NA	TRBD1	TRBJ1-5	TGTGCCAGCAGCTTTCGGACAGGGGCGGACAATCAGCCCCAGCATTTT	CASSFRTGADNQPQHF
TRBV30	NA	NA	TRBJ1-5	TGTGCCTGGAGTCGTGGGCAGGGCGGTGAGCCCCAGCATTTT	CAWSRGQGGEPQHF
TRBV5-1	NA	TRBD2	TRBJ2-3	TGCGCCAGCAGCTTGGGAGCGAGCGGGGCTACAGATACGCAGTATTTT	CASSLGASGATDTQYF
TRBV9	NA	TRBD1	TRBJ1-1	TGTGCCAGCAGCGAACGACAGGGGGCGAAGGACACTGAAGCTTTCTTT	CASSERQGAKDTEAFF
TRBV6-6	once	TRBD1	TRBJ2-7	TGTGCCAGCAGTTACTCGTGGACAGGGGACGAGCAGTACTTC	CASSYSWTGDEQYF
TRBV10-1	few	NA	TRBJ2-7	TGCGCCAGCAGTGAAGGGGGATCCTACGAGCAGTACTTC	CASSEGGSYEQYF
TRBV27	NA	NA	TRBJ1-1	TGTGCCAGCAGTCCCCGAGTGTTGGCAGGCCAAAACACTGAAGCTTTCTTT	CASSPRVLAGQNTEAFF
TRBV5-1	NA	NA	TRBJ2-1	TGCGCCAGCAGCTCGGCCCTGACAGGCTACAATGAGCAGTTCTTC	CASSSALTGYNEQFF
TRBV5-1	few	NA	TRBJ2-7	TGCGCCAGCAGCTTGGCAGGAACGAGGGAGAGGAAGCAGTACTTC	CASSLAGTRERKQYF
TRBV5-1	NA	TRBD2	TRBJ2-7	TGCGCCAGCAGCTTTACTAGCGGGGGGTCGAGCTCCTACGAGCAGTACTTC	CASSFTSGGSSSYEQYF
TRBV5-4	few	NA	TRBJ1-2	TGTGCCAGCACTCCCACACCCGGGGGCAACTATGGCTACACCTTC	CASTPTPGGNYGYTF
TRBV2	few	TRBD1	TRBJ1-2	TGTGCCAGCAACGCGGAGACAGGGCCTGGCTACACCTTC	CASNAETGPGYTF
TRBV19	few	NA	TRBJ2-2	TGTGCCAGTAGTATCAGGGCAGAGTCGATGTTTTTT	CASSIRAESMFF
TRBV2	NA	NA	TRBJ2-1	TGTGCCAGCAGTGCGTTTTTGACTAGATACGGTACTGAGCAGTTCTTC	CASSAFLTRYGTEQFF
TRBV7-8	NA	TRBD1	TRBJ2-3	TGTGCCAGCAGCTGGGACAGTATAGCAGATACGCAGTATTTT	CASSWDSIADTQYF
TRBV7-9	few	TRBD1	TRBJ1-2	TGTGCCAGCAGCCCTACAGGGGTAAATGGCTACACCTTC	CASSPTGVNGYTF
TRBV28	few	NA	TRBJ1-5	TGTGCCAGCAGATCGGCAAAGGGCTATAGCAATCAGCCCCAGCATTTT	CASRSAKGYSNQPQHF
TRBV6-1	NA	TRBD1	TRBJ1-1	TGTGCCAGCAGTGAAGCTACGACAGGGGGCACTGAAGCTTTCTTT	CASSEATTGGTEAFF
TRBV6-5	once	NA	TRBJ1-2	TGTGCCAGCAGTTACACCCAGGGTTACTATGGCTACACCTTC	CASSYTQGYYGYTF
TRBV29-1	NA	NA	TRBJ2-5	TGCAGCGCCGAAGCCGGGTTTGGAGAGACCCAGTACTTC	CSAEAGFGETQYF
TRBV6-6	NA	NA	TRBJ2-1	TGTGCCAGCAGCCCCGGGACCAAGAGTGAGCAGTTCTTC	CASSPGTKSEQFF
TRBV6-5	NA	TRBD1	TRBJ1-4	TGTGCCAGCAGTGACTTAACAGGGGGGAATGAAAAACTGTTTTTT	CASSDLTGGNEKLFF
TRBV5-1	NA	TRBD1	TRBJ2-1	TGCGCCAGCAGCCTTGGGGTGGTAGGGGGCAAAATGAATGAGCAGTTCTTC	CASSLGVVGGKMNEQFF
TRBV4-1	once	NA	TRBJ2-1	TGCGCCAGCAGCCAGAGAGGGGACGGCAGCTCCTACAATGAGCAGTTCTTC	CASSQRGDGSSYNEQFF
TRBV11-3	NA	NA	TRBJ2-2	TGTGCCAGCAGCCTTCGGGAGTCCGGGGAGCTGTTTTTT	CASSLRESGELFF
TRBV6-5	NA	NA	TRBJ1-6	TGTGCCAGCAGTCAGGGGCTCCCCAATGGTTCACCCCTCCACTTT	CASSQGLPNGSPLHF
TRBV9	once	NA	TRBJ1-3	TGTGCCAGCAGCGTAGGCAGCTCTGGAAACACCATATATTTT	CASSVGSSGNTIYF
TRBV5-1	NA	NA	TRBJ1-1	TGCGCCAGCAGCTTCGGGGGAAACATGAACACTGAAGCTTTCTTT	CASSFGGNMNTEAFF
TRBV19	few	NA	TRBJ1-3	TGTGCCAGTAGTATGGGAACAGCGTACTCTGGAAACACCATATATTTT	CASSMGTAYSGNTIYF
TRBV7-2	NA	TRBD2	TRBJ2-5	TGTGCCAGCCTGTACACGGGAGGGTACCAAGAGACCCAGTACTTC	CASLYTGGYQETQYF
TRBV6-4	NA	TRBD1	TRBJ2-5	TGTGCCAGCAGTCCAGGGGGCGCATCGGAGACCCAGTACTTC	CASSPGGASETQYF
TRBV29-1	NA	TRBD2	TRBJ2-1	TGCAGCGTTGTTGGCGGGAGGACGTACAATGAGCAGTTCTTC	CSVVGGRTYNEQFF
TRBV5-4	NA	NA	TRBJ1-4	TGTGCCAGCAGCTTAGGTTCAACTAATGAAAAACTGTTTTTT	CASSLGSTNEKLFF
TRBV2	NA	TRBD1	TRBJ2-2	TGTGCCAGCAGTTTAACGAGAGGGGGCAGGGGTAACGGGGAGCTGTTTTTT	CASSLTRGGRGNGELFF
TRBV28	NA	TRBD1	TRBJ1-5	TGTGCCAGCACGGACAGGGGGCTGCGCGTAGGCAATCAGCCCCAGCATTTT	CASTDRGLRVGNQPQHF
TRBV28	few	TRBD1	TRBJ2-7	TGTGCCAGCAGGACGGGAGGGACAGGGGGCTACGAGCAGTACTTC	CASRTGGTGGYEQYF
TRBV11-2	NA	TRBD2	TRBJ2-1	TGTGCCAGCAGCTTAGGCGCGACTAGCGGGAGCAGGAATGAGCAGTTCTTC	CASSLGATSGSRNEQFF
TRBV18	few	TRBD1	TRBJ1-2	TGTGCCAGCTCACCCCCTGGACAGGGGATTGATGGCTACACCTTC	CASSPPGQGIDGYTF
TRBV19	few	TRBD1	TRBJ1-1	TGTGCCAGTAGCACTTCAGGGGGCATGAACACTGAAGCTTTCTTT	CASSTSGGMNTEAFF
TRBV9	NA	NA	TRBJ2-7	TGTGCCAGCAGCGTAGGGACTACCACCTACGAGCAGTACTTC	CASSVGTTTYEQYF
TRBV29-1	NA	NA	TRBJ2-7	TGCAGCGCCAGGAGTGGGGCAAGGTACGAGCAGTACTTC	CSARSGARYEQYF
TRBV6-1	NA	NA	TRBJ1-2	TGTGCCAGCAGTGAAGAGGGTAACTATGGCTACACCTTC	CASSEEGNYGYTF
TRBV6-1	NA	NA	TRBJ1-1	TGTGCCAGCAGTGAATGGGGGATCGGTCGGGAAGCTTTCTTT	CASSEWGIGREAFF
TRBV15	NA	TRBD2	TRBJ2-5	TGTGCCACCAGCAGACCCGCTAGCGGAGAAGAGACCCAGTACTTC	CATSRPASGEETQYF
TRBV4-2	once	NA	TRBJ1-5	TGTGCCAGCAGCCCCCATTCGAATAGCAATCAGCCCCAGCATTTT	CASSPHSNSNQPQHF
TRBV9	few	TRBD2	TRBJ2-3	TGTGCCAGCAGCGTAGGTAGCGGGGGAACCCTCACAGATACGCAGTATTTT	CASSVGSGGTLTDTQYF
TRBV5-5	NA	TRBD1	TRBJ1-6	TGTGCCAGCAGCTCCGGACAGGGGAATTCACCCCTCCACTTT	CASSSGQGNSPLHF
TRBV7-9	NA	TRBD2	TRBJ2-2	TGTGCCAGCAGCGCTAGCGGGAGCGGTGGCACCGGGGAGCTGTTTTTT	CASSASGSGGTGELFF
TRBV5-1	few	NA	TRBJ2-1	TGCGCCAGCAGAAGGTTTTCCTACAATGAGCAGTTCTTC	CASRRFSYNEQFF